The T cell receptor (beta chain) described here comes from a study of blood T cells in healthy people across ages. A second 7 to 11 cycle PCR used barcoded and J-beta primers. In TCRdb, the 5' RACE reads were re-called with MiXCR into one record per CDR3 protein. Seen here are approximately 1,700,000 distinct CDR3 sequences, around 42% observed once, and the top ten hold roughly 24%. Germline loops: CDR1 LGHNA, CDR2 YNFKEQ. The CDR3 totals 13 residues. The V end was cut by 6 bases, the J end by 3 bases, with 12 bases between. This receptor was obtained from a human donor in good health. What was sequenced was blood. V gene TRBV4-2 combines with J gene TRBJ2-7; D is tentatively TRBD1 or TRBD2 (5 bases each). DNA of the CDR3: TGTGCCAGCAGGGGGACGGCGCACTACGAGCAGTACTTC. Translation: CASRGTAHYEQYF.